The rows below give T cell receptor beta chains drawn from one sample of a study of cytomegalovirus exposure and HLA in healthy donors. Clones were read by immunoSEQ multiplex PCR, and TCRdb kept only the in-frame ones, dropping some. Seen here are over 95,000 clones, over 60% observed once, and the top ten hold less than 3.5%. The sample comprised PBMCs. The receptor source for this set is a female donor in good health and CMV-seronegative. Each CDR3 is given with its conserved first and last residue. The D gene is left open where the match is weak. Clone sizes are given selectively: once, few, many, or a class where the clone is expanded.

cdr3_nt cdr3_aa d_call j_call clone_size v_call
TGTGCCAGCAGTAAGGGGGATGATGGCTCCTACGAGCAGTACTTC CASSKGDDGSYEQYF NA TRBJ2-7 NA TRBV27
TGCAGCGCCTTGCAGCTAGGGACTAGCGGGGGGGACGGTGAGCAGTTCTTC CSALQLGTSGGDGEQFF TRBD2 TRBJ2-1 NA TRBV29-1
TGTGCCAGCAGGCCCGGACAGGGAAATCAGCCCCAGCATTTT CASRPGQGNQPQHF TRBD1 TRBJ1-5 few TRBV6-1
TGCAGCGTTGGGGCCCCAGGGATCGACACCGGGGAGCTGTTTTTT CSVGAPGIDTGELFF NA TRBJ2-2 NA TRBV29-1
TGTGCCAGCAGCTCCGGACAGGGGTCATGGAACACTGAAGCTTTCTTT CASSSGQGSWNTEAFF TRBD1 TRBJ1-1 once TRBV7-2
TGTGCCAGCATGGGGCAAAACCCTGTGGCCAACGTCCTGACTTTC CASMGQNPVANVLTF NA TRBJ2-6 once TRBV27
TGTGCCACCTCCGCGACAGGGGGCCTCCAAGAGACCCAGTACTTC CATSATGGLQETQYF TRBD1 TRBJ2-5 NA TRBV7-6
TGTGCCAGCAGTGGATACCAGGGGGATACGCAGTATTTT CASSGYQGDTQYF NA TRBJ2-3 NA TRBV6-1
TGTGCCAGCAGCGAGGACAGGGTGGCCGGGGAGCTGTTTTTT CASSEDRVAGELFF TRBD1 TRBJ2-2 NA TRBV7-9
TGTGCCAGCAGTGAAGCGGGGGCGCGCACTGAAGCTTTCTTT CASSEAGARTEAFF NA TRBJ1-1 NA TRBV2
TGTGCCACCAGGAACGAAGGGACAGGGGGCGAGCAGTACTTC CATRNEGTGGEQYF TRBD1 TRBJ2-7 NA TRBV15
TGTGCCAGCACCTCCGGGGGCTACGAGCAGTACTTC CASTSGGYEQYF NA TRBJ2-7 NA TRBV2
TGTGCCAGCAGCAGCCAGACTAGCGGGGGGGCCGGCGCTGAGCAGTTCTTC CASSSQTSGGAGAEQFF NA TRBJ2-1 NA TRBV21-1
NA CASSEGFGSGTGATFINSPLHF NA TRBJ1-6 NA TRBV2
TGTGCCAGTAGTAACAGGGACAGGGGTGATGAAAAACTGTTTTTT CASSNRDRGDEKLFF TRBD1 TRBJ1-4 few TRBV19
TGTGCCAGTAGTATAGTAGGCGGGAGTCAGCCCCAGCATTTT CASSIVGGSQPQHF NA TRBJ1-5 NA TRBV19
TGTGCCAGTAGTATGGGTTATAGCAACACTGAAGCTTTCTTT CASSMGYSNTEAFF NA TRBJ1-1 NA TRBV19
TGCGCCAGCAGCGCCCCAGGGGGCGCGGGGGAAAAACTGTTTTTT CASSAPGGAGEKLFF TRBD1 TRBJ1-4 few TRBV5-1